The subject of this entry is one T cell receptor beta chain. The source of the sample is a study of Ad26.COV2.S vaccination and SARS-CoV-2 variants. Study overall: Vaccine-arm donor from the placebo-controlled COV1001 Ad26.COV2.S trial. Into the muscle, Ad26.COV2.S was dosed once or twice, 56 days apart.

Repertoires were generated with immunoSEQ multiplex PCR, while TCRdb's copy carries only in-frame clones and drops some. This sample carries around 400,000 clones, 80% to 90% of them seen once, and the ten largest clones take just under 7.5%. The CDR3 loop spans 13 amino acids. Deletions cut 0 bases from V and 5 bases from J, with 6 bases between. Germline-derived CDR1 and CDR2 are SGHRS and YFSETQ. Treatment: roughly 18 received Ad26.COV2.S at low or high dose, single or two shots; about 5 received placebo; per-sample allocation not given. The investigators took samples on day 63 after the first vaccine or placebo injection. The sample came from a Boston adult aged 18-55 years. The vaccine antigen was prefusion-stabilized Wuhan SARS-CoV-2 spike.

The receptor was derived from a person aged 18 to 65 who received the Ad26.COV2.S COVID-19 vaccine or a placebo. The V gene is TRBV5-1, the J gene TRBJ1-5, with D perhaps TRBD1 (6 bases). Source: peripheral blood, taken in a trial of Ad26.COV2.S vaccine versus placebo. Here the CDR3 reads CASSLAGDQPQHF. The CDR3 nucleotides read TGCGCCAGCAGCTTGGCAGGGGATCAGCCCCAGCATTTT.